The clone carrying this T cell receptor (beta chain) was observed a handful of times. No antigen is known for it. Germline values: CDR1 MNHEY, CDR2 SVGEGT. There are 19 residues in the CDR3. V shed 2 bases, J shed 4 bases, and the junction held 15 bases outside the gene matches. The entry originates in a study of T-cell memory formation after mild COVID-19. On the study more broadly: TCR clusters were largely donor specific.

Study-level results: From day 15 to 85, contracting clones were balanced between CD4 and CD8, whereas later expanders leaned toward CD4+. Cross-reactive memory appears to have joined, as suggested by some responding clones showing up in pre-infection memory. Shrinking CD4+ clones were chiefly CM and EM; CD8+ ones were chiefly EMRA.

Each CDR3 protein is one row after TCRdb ran MiXCR on the 5' RACE reads. The sample carries 550,000 to 600,000 distinct CDR3 sequences, 17% recorded once. The sequenced sample was PBMCs or a T cell subset sorted from them (not recorded which). The chain employs TRBV6-2 or TRBV6-3 and TRBJ2-7; TRBD1 matches 12 bases. The sequence derives from an adult woman who had mild COVID-19 (a few samples of this study predate the infection). Cell type and time point are not known. The CDR3 DNA is TGTGCCAGCAGTTACCGCCGGGACAGGGGGCAAAACTCGGAATACGAGCAGTACTTC. Its protein product is CASSYRRDRGQNSEYEQYF.